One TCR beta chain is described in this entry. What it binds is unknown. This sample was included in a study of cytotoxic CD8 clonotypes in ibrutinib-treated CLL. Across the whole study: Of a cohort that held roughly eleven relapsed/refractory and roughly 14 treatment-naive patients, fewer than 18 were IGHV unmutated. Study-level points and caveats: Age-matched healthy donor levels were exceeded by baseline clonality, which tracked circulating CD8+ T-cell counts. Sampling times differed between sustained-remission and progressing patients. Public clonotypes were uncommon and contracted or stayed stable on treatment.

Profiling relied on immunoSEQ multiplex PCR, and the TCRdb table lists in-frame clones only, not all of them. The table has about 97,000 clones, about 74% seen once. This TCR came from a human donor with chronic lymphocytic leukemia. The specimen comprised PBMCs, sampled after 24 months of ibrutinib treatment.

As DNA, the CDR3 is TGTGCCAGCAGCTTAGGTACTAGCGGGAACCGATACTCCTACGAGCAGTACTTC. Encoded protein: CASSLGTSGNRYSYEQYF. V and J are TRBV7-8 and TRBJ2-7; 10 positions match TRBD2. Germline CDR1 SGHVS, CDR2 FQNEAQ. This CDR3 spans 18 amino acids. With 1 base clipped from V and 0 bases from J, the junction kept 9 bases outside the gene matches.